These 32 T cell receptor beta chains were sequenced from one sample in a study of blood T cell repertoires in COVID-19. Here immunoSEQ multiplex PCR was the method, and the copy in TCRdb shows in-frame clones only, minus some. Of fewer than 250,000 clones in the sample, over 70% were seen once. Sequences were obtained from peripheral blood. These receptors came from a woman in her forties or fifties with acute or convalescent COVID-19.

The chain carries TRBV6-5 and TRBJ2-5; 9 nucleotides align to TRBD1. CDR3 length equals 13 residues. CDR1 is MNHEY, CDR2 SVGAGI, per germline. V dropped 7 bases and J dropped 5; count of bases not matched to a gene: 5. CDR3 bases: TGTGCCAGCAACACAGGGGGCTTTGAGACCCAGTACTTC. It encodes CASNTGGFETQYF.

This chain uses TRBV7-2 with TRBJ1-1; D is unresolved. CDR1 is SGHTA, CDR2 FQGNSA, per germline. Trimming cost V 7 bases and J 0 bases, with 12 bases left between them. CDR3 size: 14 residues. CDR3 coding DNA: TGTGCCAGCAACCCGGGAGAGATGAACACTGAAGCTTTCTTT. Translating gives CASNPGEMNTEAFF.

The V and J genes are TRBV7-6 and TRBJ2-2; 11 nucleotides match TRBD1. The CDR3 covers 15 residues. CDR1 is SGHVS, CDR2 FNYEAQ, per germline. J gave up 7 bases and V 4 bases, and 5 bases lay outside the gene matches. CDR3 DNA sequence: TGTGCCAGCAGCTCAGGGACAGGGGGGATCGGGGAGCTGTTTTTT. Protein sequence: CASSSGTGGIGELFF.

The chain has TRBV5-1 and TRBJ2-7; a possible D gene is TRBD1 (6 bases). This CDR3 contains 14 residues. CDR1 is SGHRS, CDR2 YFSETQ, per germline. V shed 4 bases and J shed 2 bases, with 13 bases lying between them. CDR3 protein: CASSLTGPPYEQYF. As DNA, the CDR3 is TGCGCCAGCAGCCTAACAGGGCCCCCCTACGAGCAGTACTTC.

The chain employs TRBV10-2 and TRBJ1-1; possible D gene TRBD1, 6 bases. The CDR3 totals 14 residues. Trimming cost V 11 bases and J 1 base, with 17 bases left between them. CDR1 WSHSY and CDR2 SAAADI come from the germline V gene. CDR3: CAASLGGQNTEAFF. In nucleotides, the CDR3 is TGCGCCGCCTCCCTCGGGGGGCAGAACACTGAAGCTTTCTTT.

On this clone: Mismatch with germline at one junction end may stem from a read error. V and J are TRBV7-7 and TRBJ2-3, with D possibly TRBD2 on 6 matching bases. The CDR3 is 14 amino acids. The germline V gene encodes CDR1 SSHAT and CDR2 FNYEAQ (reference sequence). The CDR3 region is CASSSRGGADTQYF. CDR3 DNA sequence: TGTGCTAGCAGCTCGCGGGGAGGCGCAGATACGCAGTATTTT.

The chain couples TRBV2 to TRBJ1-1; 9 bases are shared with TRBD1. Per germline, CDR1 SNHLY and CDR2 FYNNEI. Trimming took 6 bases from V and 4 from J; bases not matched to a gene: 12. The CDR3 has 16 amino acids. In DNA, the CDR3 is TGTGCCAGCAGAAGGAGGACAGGGGAGGGTAGCACTGAAGCTTTCTTT. This translates into CASRRRTGEGSTEAFF.

Turning to this clone: Other nucleotide sequences in the sample specify the same CDR3. The J gene is TRBJ2-3, the V gene TRBV7-9, with TRBD1 matching 9 bases. Germline CDR1 is SEHNR and CDR2 is FQNEAQ (reference sequence). Trimming took 1 base from V and 2 from J; bases not matched to a gene: 1. This CDR3 has 15 residues. DNA for the CDR3: TGTGCCAGCAGCTTAGGGACAGGGGACACAGATACGCAGTATTTT. Translation gives CASSLGTGDTDTQYF.

The chain joins TRBV5-1 to TRBJ2-5; 16 bases are a match to TRBD2. Looked up from germline, CDR1 is SGHRS and CDR2 is YFSETQ. The CDR3 has 15 residues. Germline trimming cut 6 bases from V and 3 bases from J; bases unmatched to any gene: 2. CDR3 protein: CASMGLAGGEETQYF. CDR3 DNA sequence: TGCGCCAGCATGGGACTAGCGGGAGGGGAAGAGACCCAGTACTTC.

The chain links TRBV5-1 to TRBJ2-2; tentatively, D is TRBD2 (5 bases). Germline V gene data show CDR1 as SGHRS and CDR2 as YFSETQ. This CDR3 has 15 residues. V lost 4 bases to trimming and J lost 2 bases, with 12 bases between them. CDR3 coding DNA: TGCGCCAGCAGCGAATTAGCGTACAACACCGGGGAGCTGTTTTTT. This translates into CASSELAYNTGELFF.

The gene calls are TRBV5-6 and TRBJ1-3; D gene uncertain. The CDR3 spans 17 residues. The germline gives CDR1 SGHDT, CDR2 YYEEEE. Trimming left V 4 bases short and J 0 bases short, with 17 bases between. The DNA for the CDR3 is TGTGCCAGCAGCCTCCCCCGACTGAGGAGCTCTGGAAACACCATATATTTT. The encoded protein is CASSLPRLRSSGNTIYF.

The CDR3 loop reads CASSAKLAATDTQYF. In DNA form, the CDR3 reads TGTGCCAGCAGTGCCAAACTAGCGGCCACAGATACGCAGTATTTT. The chain recombines TRBV2 with TRBJ2-3, with TRBD2 matching over 8 bases. The germline gives CDR1 SNHLY, CDR2 FYNNEI. V dropped 4 bases and J dropped 2; count of bases not matched to a gene: 5. The CDR3 has 15 residues. The full variable domain, its missing parts supplied by reference TRBV2 and TRBJ2-3, is EPEVTQTPSHQVTQMGQEVILRCVPISNHLYFYWYRQILGQKVEFLVSFYNNEISEKSEIFDDQFSVERPDGSNFTLKIRSTKLEDSAMYFCASSAKLAATDTQYFGPGTRLTVL.

J is TRBJ1-3 and V is TRBV2; D might be TRBD1 (5 bases). Trimming took 0 bases from V and 0 from J, leaving 21 bases between them. The V gene's germline CDR1 is SNHLY and CDR2 FYNNEI. This CDR3 comprises 20 residues. CDR3 sequence reads: CASSEAQGRAHLSSGNTIYF. CDR3 nucleotides: TGTGCCAGCAGTGAAGCGCAGGGCAGGGCTCATTTGAGCTCTGGAAACACCATATATTTT.

The gene calls are TRBV27 and TRBJ2-7, with D possibly being TRBD2 (6 bases). V dropped 5 bases and J dropped 0 bases, with 8 bases sitting between them. Per germline, CDR1 MNHEY and CDR2 SMNVEV (reference sequence). This CDR3 region has 13 residues. Here the CDR3 reads CASSQGGSYEQYF. CDR3 sequence (DNA): TGTGCCAGCAGTCAGGGAGGCTCCTACGAGCAGTACTTC.

This chain connects TRBV3-1 (or the pseudogene TRBV3-2) to TRBJ1-4; D remains ambiguous. The CDR3 is 13 amino acids. Germline lookup yields CDR1 LGHDT and CDR2 YNNKEL (reference sequence). V lost 2 bases to trimming and J lost 7 bases, with 8 bases between them. CDR3 in amino acids: CASSQSGAEKLFF. The CDR3 DNA reads TGTGCCAGCAGCCAAAGCGGCGCTGAAAAACTGTTTTTT.

This chain uses TRBV11-3 with TRBJ2-1; tentative D call: TRBD2 (6 bases). Germline CDR1 is SGHNT and CDR2 is YENEEA. The CDR3 covers 15 residues. V shed 5 bases and J shed 2 bases, with 13 bases lying between them. The chain's CDR3 is CASSPDYRTYNEQFF. The DNA for the CDR3 is TGTGCCAGCAGCCCGGACTACCGTACCTACAATGAGCAGTTCTTC.

This chain connects TRBV20-1 to TRBJ2-3; 8 bases agree with TRBD2. The CDR3 contains 15 residues. V lost 3 bases to trimming and J lost 2 bases; unmatched junction nucleotides: 7. The V gene's germline CDR1 is DFQATT and CDR2 SNEGSKA (reference sequence). The CDR3, as DNA: TGCAGTGCTAGTTTCGGGAGGGGATACACAGATACGCAGTATTTT. It is translated as CSASFGRGYTDTQYF.

The chain joins TRBV5-1 to TRBJ1-4, with TRBD1 identical over 10 bases. There are 14 residues in the CDR3. Per germline, CDR1 SGHRS and CDR2 YFSETQ. The V and J ends lost 5 bases and 6 bases, in that order; junction bases with no gene match: 4. CDR3 nucleotide sequence: TGCGCCAGCAGGAGACAGGGGGCCCATGAAAAACTGTTTTTT. Translation gives CASRRQGAHEKLFF.

This clone was found a few times. The rearrangement uses TRBV4-2 and TRBJ1-2; tentatively, D is TRBD1 (6 bases). Germline CDR1 LGHNA, CDR2 YNFKEQ. The ends were cut back, 1 base at V and 7 bases at J, with 19 bases in the middle. CDR3 length equals 16 residues. The CDR3 is CASSQVGTGTSIGYTF. The CDR3, as DNA: TGTGCCAGCAGCCAAGTCGGGACGGGGACATCAATTGGCTACACCTTC.

This clone was counted once. The J gene is TRBJ2-5, the V gene TRBV6-5; 8 bases agree with TRBD1. V gave up 2 bases and J gave up 5 bases; unmatched junction bases: 4. This CDR3 has 14 residues. Germline V CDR1 and CDR2: MNHEY, SVGAGI. The CDR3, as DNA: TGTGCCAGCAGTTACGGGGGACAGGTCGAGACCCAGTACTTC. Amino acid sequence: CASSYGGQVETQYF.

Points on this clone: Additional DNA sequences in this sample encode the identical CDR3. This chain links TRBV5-1 with TRBJ2-1; possibly TRBD2 for D (6 bases). V gave up 2 bases and J gave up 6 bases, with 12 bases separating them. CDR3 length: 14 amino acids. Germline V gene data show CDR1 as SGHRS and CDR2 as YFSETQ. CDR3 amino acids: CASSFSGDPNEQFF. Written as DNA, the CDR3 is TGCGCCAGCAGCTTTTCGGGAGACCCCAATGAGCAGTTCTTC. The full variable domain, rest sourced from reference TRBV5-1 and TRBJ2-1, is KAGVTQTPRYLIKTRGQQVTLSCSPISGHRSVSWYQQTPGQGLQFLFEYFSETQRNKGNFPGRFSGRQFSNSRSEMNVSTLELGDSALYLCASSFSGDPNEQFFGPGTRLTVL.

This clone was counted ten times or more. The sample contains more than one DNA sequence encoding this CDR3. In nucleotides, the CDR3 is TGCGCCAGCAGCTTCGGACTAGCTTACGAGCAGTACTTC. As protein: CASSFGLAYEQYF. The chain has TRBV5-1 and TRBJ2-7, with 8 bases that match TRBD2. CDR3 length: 13 residues. Germline trimming cut 2 bases from V and 4 bases from J; bases unmatched to any gene: 2. Germline CDR1 is SGHRS and CDR2 is YFSETQ.

The genes are TRBV5-1 and TRBJ1-1; TRBD1 might be the D (5 bases). The CDR3 spans 15 residues. The germline V and J ends were trimmed by 0 bases and 1 base, with 10 bases remaining between them. Per the germline V gene, CDR1 is SGHRS and CDR2 is YFSETQ. The CDR3 loop is CASSLGPTENTEAFF. CDR3 sequence (DNA): TGCGCCAGCAGCTTGGGGCCGACAGAGAACACTGAAGCTTTCTTT.

This chain joins TRBV21-1 and TRBJ2-1; the table assigns TRBD1, which was not confirmed against the DNA. TRBV21-1 is a known pseudogene. This CDR3 comprises 16 residues. CDR3 bases: TGTGCCAGCAGCCCACCTACCGGGACAGTGTACAATGAGCAGTTCTTC. Protein: CASSPPTGTVYNEQFF.

The chain combines TRBV27 with TRBJ2-7; D ambiguous. The germline gives CDR1 MNHEY, CDR2 SMNVEV (reference sequence). The CDR3 covers 13 residues. V gave up 2 bases and J gave up 4 bases, with 9 bases separating them. As DNA, the CDR3 is TGTGCCAGCAGTTTAAAGCTCCGGTACGAGCAGTACTTC. Translated, it gives CASSLKLRYEQYF.

This rearrangement joins TRBV19 to TRBJ2-7, with D possibly being TRBD1 (5 bases). Germline loops: CDR1 LNHDA, CDR2 SQIVND (reference sequence). Trimming cost V 2 bases and J 5 bases, with 10 bases left between them. The CDR3 has 13 residues. DNA for the CDR3: TGTGCCAGTAGTATACAGGGTCGGGACGAGCAGTACTTC. The encoded protein is CASSIQGRDEQYF.

This chain joins TRBV18 and TRBJ2-1, with 8 bases identical to TRBD2. V was pared by 2 bases and J by 8 bases, with 2 bases of the junction left unmatched. Germline lookup yields CDR1 KGHSH and CDR2 LQKENI. This CDR3 spans 13 amino acids. The CDR3 loop is CASSPGLAYEQFF. CDR3 nucleotides: TGTGCCAGCTCACCAGGACTAGCCTATGAGCAGTTCTTC.

This chain connects TRBV5-1 to TRBJ2-3, with 8 bases that match TRBD2. Germline V gene sequence: CDR1 SGHRS, CDR2 YFSETQ. CDR3 size: 15 residues. V was pared by 3 bases and J by 5 bases, with 8 bases of the junction left unmatched. The CDR3 protein is CASSSGTSRLDTQYF. For the CDR3, the DNA is TGCGCCAGCAGCTCCGGGACTAGTCGATTAGATACGCAGTATTTT.

The chain is built from TRBV29-1 and TRBJ2-7; D might be TRBD2 (5 bases). Germline loops: CDR1 SQVTM, CDR2 ANQGSEA. V lost 4 bases and J lost 2, with 12 bases in between. The CDR3 contains 13 residues. The CDR3 DNA reads TGCAGCGTTGTCCGGGAAGGGCCCTACGAGCAGTACTTC. This translates into CSVVREGPYEQYF.

The chain joins TRBV12-5 to TRBJ2-5; a weak D match, TRBD1 (6 bases). This CDR3 is 14 amino acids long. Germline assignment: CDR1 LGHNT and CDR2 FRNRAP. Trimming took 7 bases from V and 3 from J, leaving 15 bases between them. Written as DNA, the CDR3 is TGTGCTAGTGTCGCAGGGGTGCTAGAAGAGACCCAGTACTTC. Translated, it gives CASVAGVLEETQYF.

The chain combines TRBV5-1 with TRBJ2-7, with 9 positions matching TRBD2. After removal of 0 bases from V and 4 bases from J, the junction contained 8 bases not matched to a gene. The CDR3 extends over 16 amino acids. Germline CDR1 is SGHRS and CDR2 is YFSETQ. The CDR3 loop is CASSLAMASGTYEQYF. The CDR3 DNA reads as TGCGCCAGCAGCTTGGCCATGGCTAGCGGGACTTACGAGCAGTACTTC. Complete variable domain (other parts from reference TRBV5-1 and TRBJ2-7): KAGVTQTPRYLIKTRGQQVTLSCSPISGHRSVSWYQQTPGQGLQFLFEYFSETQRNKGNFPGRFSGRQFSNSRSEMNVSTLELGDSALYLCASSLAMASGTYEQYFGPGTRLTVT.

This clone was counted only a few times. As DNA, the CDR3 is TGTGCCAGCAGTTTATACACCACCTCTGGAAACACCATATATTTT. Its protein is CASSLYTTSGNTIYF. The chain employs TRBV28 and TRBJ1-3; unclear D gene. The V and J ends lost 1 base and 0 bases respectively, with 7 bases between them. Looked up from germline, CDR1 is MDHEN and CDR2 is SYDVKM. This CDR3 is 15 amino acids long.